These 2 T cell receptor beta chains came from one sample sequenced in a study of spatial heterogeneity in lung cancer (dated by TCRdb to between 2019 and 2020). The time point label, as the study defines it: sample taken at primary tumor resection. The receptor library was made with 5' RACE. TCRdb lists the instrument as NextSeq 500. The raw public reads went through TCRdb reprocessing: fastp at Q25, MiXCR clone calling, in-frame beta chains kept. Each record represents a unique CDR3 protein, reported with the most common genes and DNA among its rows. The sample table lists some 37,000 distinct CDR3 sequences, roughly 8% of them with a count of one. The ten largest clones represent over 25% of the sample. The sequences come from PBMCs, collected at surgery. These TCRs come from a male donor with early-stage non-small cell lung cancer.

This clonotype has just a few counts. The chain uses TRBV6-2 or TRBV6-3 and TRBJ1-4, with 8 positions matching TRBD1. Losses at the gene ends were 2 bases for V and 10 bases for J; bases not matched to a gene: 9. The CDR3 covers 15 residues. Germline values: CDR1 MNHEY, CDR2 SVGEGT. The CDR3 bases are TGTGCCAGCAGTTACGTCGGGACAGGTGCCCTAAAACTGTTTTTT. It translates to CASSYVGTGALKLFF.

This clonotype was recorded many times. This may stem from a read error, because a much larger clone lies one nucleotide away. V usage is TRBV6-5 and J usage is TRBJ1-5; the D is unclear. Germline CDR1 MNHEY, CDR2 SVGAGI. The CDR3 has 13 residues. This CDR3 reads CASSYSMDQPHHF. As DNA, the CDR3 is TGTGCCAGCAGTTACTCGATGGATCAGCCCCACCATTTT.